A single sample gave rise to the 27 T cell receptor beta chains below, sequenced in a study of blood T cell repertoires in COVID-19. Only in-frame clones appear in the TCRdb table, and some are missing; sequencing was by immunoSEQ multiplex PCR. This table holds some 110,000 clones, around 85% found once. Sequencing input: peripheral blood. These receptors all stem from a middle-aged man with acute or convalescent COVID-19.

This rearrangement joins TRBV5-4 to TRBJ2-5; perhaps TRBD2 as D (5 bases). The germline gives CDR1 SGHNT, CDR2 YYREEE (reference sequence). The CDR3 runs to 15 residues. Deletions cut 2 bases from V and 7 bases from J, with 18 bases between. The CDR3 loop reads CASSFWGAVGRTQYF. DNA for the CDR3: TGTGCCAGCAGCTTCTGGGGAGCGGTTGGTCGGACCCAGTACTTC.

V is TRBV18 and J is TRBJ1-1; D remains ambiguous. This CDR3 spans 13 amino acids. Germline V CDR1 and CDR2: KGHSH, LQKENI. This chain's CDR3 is CARPRLSSPEAFF. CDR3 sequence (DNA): TGTGCTCGCCCCAGACTATCTTCCCCTGAAGCTTTCTTT.

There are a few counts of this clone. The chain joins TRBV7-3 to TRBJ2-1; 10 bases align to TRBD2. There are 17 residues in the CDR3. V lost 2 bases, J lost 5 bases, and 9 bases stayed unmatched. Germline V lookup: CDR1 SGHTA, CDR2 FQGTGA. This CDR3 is CASSLLAGDDVHNEQFF. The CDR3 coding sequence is TGTGCCAGCAGCTTACTAGCGGGGGACGACGTCCACAATGAGCAGTTCTTC.

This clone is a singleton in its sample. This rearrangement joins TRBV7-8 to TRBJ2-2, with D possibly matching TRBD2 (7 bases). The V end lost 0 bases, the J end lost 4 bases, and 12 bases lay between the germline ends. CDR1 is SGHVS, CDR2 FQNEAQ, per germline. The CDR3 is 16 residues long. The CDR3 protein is CASSLARGGATGELFF. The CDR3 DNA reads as TGTGCCAGCAGCTTAGCGCGAGGGGGGGCCACCGGGGAGCTGTTTTTT.

The DNA for the CDR3 is TGTGCCAGCAGCTTCACAGGGGCGCGCGAGCAGTACTTC. Residues: CASSFTGAREQYF. V usage is TRBV11-3 and J usage is TRBJ2-7; 7 positions match TRBD1. The CDR3 extends over 13 amino acids. Germline V CDR1 and CDR2: SGHNT, YENEEA. V was pared by 3 bases and J by 6 bases, with 5 bases of the junction left unmatched.

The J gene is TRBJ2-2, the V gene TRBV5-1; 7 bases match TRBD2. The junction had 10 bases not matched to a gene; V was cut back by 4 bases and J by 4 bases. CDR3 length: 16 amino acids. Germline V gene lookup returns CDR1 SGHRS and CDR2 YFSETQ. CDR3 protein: CASSHRDSGRTGELFF. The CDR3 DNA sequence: TGCGCCAGCAGCCATCGGGATAGCGGGCGCACCGGGGAGCTGTTTTTT. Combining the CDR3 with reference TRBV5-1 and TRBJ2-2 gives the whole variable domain KAGVTQTPRYLIKTRGQQVTLSCSPISGHRSVSWYQQTPGQGLQFLFEYFSETQRNKGNFPGRFSGRQFSNSRSEMNVSTLELGDSALYLCASSHRDSGRTGELFFGEGSRLTVL.

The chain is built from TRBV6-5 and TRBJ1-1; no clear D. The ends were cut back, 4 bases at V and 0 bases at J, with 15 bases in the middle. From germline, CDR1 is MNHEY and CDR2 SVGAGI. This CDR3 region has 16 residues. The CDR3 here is CASSSLSEGMNTEAFF. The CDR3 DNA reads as TGTGCCAGCAGTTCCTTATCGGAGGGCATGAACACTGAAGCTTTCTTT.

For the CDR3, the DNA is TGTGCCAGCAGTGAAGAACTAGCGGGGGAACTGTGGGGCCAAGAGACCCAGTACTTC. It yields the protein CASSEELAGELWGQETQYF. The rearrangement joins TRBV2 to TRBJ2-5, with TRBD2 matching 11 bases. Germline assignment: CDR1 SNHLY and CDR2 FYNNEI. V gave up 1 base and J gave up 1 base; unmatched junction bases: 11. The length of the CDR3 is 19 residues.

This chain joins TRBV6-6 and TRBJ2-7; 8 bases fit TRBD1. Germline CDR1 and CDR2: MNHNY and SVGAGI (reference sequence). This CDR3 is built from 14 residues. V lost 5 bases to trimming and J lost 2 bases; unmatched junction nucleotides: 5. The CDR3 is CASSTGQGTYEQYF. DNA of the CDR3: TGTGCCAGCAGTACCGGACAGGGAACCTACGAGCAGTACTTC.

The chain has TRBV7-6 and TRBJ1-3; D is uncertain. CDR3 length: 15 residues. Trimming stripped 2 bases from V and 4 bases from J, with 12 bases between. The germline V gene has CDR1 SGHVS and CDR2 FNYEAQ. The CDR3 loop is CASSLLVGAGNTIYF. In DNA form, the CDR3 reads TGTGCCAGCAGCTTACTGGTGGGCGCGGGAAACACCATATATTTT.

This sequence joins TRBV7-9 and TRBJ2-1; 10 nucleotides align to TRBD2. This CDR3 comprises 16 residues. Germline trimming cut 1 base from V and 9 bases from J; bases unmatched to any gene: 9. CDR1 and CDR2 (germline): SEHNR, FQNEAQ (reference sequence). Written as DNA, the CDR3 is TGTGCCAGCAGCTTAGAGGCTAGCGGGAGTCTGGTTGAGCAGTTCTTC. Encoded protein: CASSLEASGSLVEQFF.

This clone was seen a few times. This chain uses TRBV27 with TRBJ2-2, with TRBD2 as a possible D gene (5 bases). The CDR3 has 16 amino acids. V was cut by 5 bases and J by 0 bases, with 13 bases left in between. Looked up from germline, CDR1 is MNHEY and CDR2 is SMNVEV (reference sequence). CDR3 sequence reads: CASSLTPGTNTGELFF. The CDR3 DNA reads TGTGCCAGCAGTCTCACCCCCGGGACGAACACCGGGGAGCTGTTTTTT.

CDR3 bases: TGTGCCAGCAGCCACCAGGGACAGCAAGAGACCCAGTACTTC. Its translation: CASSHQGQQETQYF. The V and J genes are TRBV3-1 (or the pseudogene TRBV3-2) and TRBJ2-5, with TRBD1 matching 7 bases. CDR1 is LGHDT, CDR2 YNNKEL, per germline (reference sequence). The CDR3 runs 14 residues. J lost 2 bases, V lost 3 bases, and 3 bases had no gene match.

CDR3 amino acids: CASSSTTSVDTDTQYF. The DNA of the CDR3 is TGTGCCAGCAGTTCGACGACTAGCGTCGACACAGATACGCAGTATTTT. The chain couples TRBV6-5 to TRBJ2-3, with 8 bases matching TRBD2. This CDR3 comprises 16 residues. The trim removed 4 bases at V and 2 bases at J, leaving 8 bases unmatched. CDR1 MNHEY and CDR2 SVGAGI come from the germline V gene.

The CDR3 reads CAIQDSYSYNSPLHF. CDR3 bases: TGTGCCATCCAAGACAGTTACTCATATAATTCACCCCTCCACTTT. The V gene is TRBV10-3, the J gene TRBJ1-6, with D possibly matching TRBD1 (5 bases). V was trimmed by 8 bases and J by 4 bases, leaving 15 bases between them. Germline CDR1 and CDR2: ENHRY and SYGVKD. There are 15 residues in the CDR3.

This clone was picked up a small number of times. CDR3 in DNA: TGTGCCAGTAGAATGGGACAGTTTAATTCACCCCTCCACTTT. Amino acid sequence: CASRMGQFNSPLHF. The chain has TRBV19 and TRBJ1-6; 7 bases align to TRBD1. This CDR3 region has 14 residues. CDR1 is LNHDA and CDR2 is SQIVND in the germline V gene (reference sequence). V gave up 6 bases and J gave up 6 bases; unmatched junction bases: 5.

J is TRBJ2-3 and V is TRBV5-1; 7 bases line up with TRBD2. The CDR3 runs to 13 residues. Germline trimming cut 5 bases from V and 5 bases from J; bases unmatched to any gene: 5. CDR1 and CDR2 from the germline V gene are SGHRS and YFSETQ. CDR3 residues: CASSSPGGDTQYF. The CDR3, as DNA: TGCGCCAGCAGTTCCCCGGGGGGAGATACGCAGTATTTT.

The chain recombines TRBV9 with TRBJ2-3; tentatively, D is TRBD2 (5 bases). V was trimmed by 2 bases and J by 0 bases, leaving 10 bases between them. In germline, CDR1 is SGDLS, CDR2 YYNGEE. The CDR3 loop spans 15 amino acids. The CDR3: CASSVASRSTDTQYF. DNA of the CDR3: TGTGCCAGCAGCGTGGCTAGCAGAAGCACAGATACGCAGTATTTT.

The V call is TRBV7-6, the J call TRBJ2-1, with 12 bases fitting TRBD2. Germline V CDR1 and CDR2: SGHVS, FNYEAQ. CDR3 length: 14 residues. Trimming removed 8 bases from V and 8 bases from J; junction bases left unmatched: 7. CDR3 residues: CASGASGRAYEQFF. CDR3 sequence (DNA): TGTGCCAGCGGGGCTAGCGGGAGGGCCTATGAGCAGTTCTTC.

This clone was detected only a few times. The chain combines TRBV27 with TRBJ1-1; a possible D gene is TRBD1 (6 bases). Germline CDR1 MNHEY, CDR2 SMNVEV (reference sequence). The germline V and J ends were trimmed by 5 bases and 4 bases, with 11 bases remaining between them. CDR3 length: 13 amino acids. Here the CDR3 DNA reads TGTGCCAGCAGTCAGGGGTGGTTCACTGAAGCTTTCTTT. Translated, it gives CASSQGWFTEAFF.

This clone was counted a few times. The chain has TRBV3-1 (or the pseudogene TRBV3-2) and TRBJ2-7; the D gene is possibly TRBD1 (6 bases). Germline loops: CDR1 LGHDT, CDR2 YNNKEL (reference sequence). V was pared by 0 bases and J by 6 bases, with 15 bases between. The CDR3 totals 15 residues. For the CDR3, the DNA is TGTGCCAGCAGCCAAGATCTCGGACAGCTTGGCGAGCAGTACTTC. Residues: CASSQDLGQLGEQYF.

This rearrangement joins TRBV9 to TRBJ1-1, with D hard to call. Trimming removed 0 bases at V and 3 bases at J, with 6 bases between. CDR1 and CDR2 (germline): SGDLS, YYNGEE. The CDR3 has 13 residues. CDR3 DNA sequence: TGTGCCAGCAGCGTAGGGACTTACACTGAAGCTTTCTTT. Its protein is CASSVGTYTEAFF.

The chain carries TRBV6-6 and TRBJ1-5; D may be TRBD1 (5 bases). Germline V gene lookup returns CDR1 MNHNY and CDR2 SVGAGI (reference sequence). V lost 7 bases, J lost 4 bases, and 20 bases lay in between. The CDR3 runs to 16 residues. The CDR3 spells CASTNRRGPSNQPQHF. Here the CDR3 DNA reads TGTGCCAGCACCAACAGGCGGGGACCGAGTAATCAGCCCCAGCATTTT.

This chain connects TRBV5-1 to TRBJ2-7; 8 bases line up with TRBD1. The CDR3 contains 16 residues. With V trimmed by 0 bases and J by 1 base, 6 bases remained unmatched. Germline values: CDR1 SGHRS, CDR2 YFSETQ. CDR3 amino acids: CASSLDLGTGSYEQYF. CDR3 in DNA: TGCGCCAGCAGCTTGGATCTGGGGACAGGTTCCTACGAGCAGTACTTC. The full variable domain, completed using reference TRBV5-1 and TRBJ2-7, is KAGVTQTPRYLIKTRGQQVTLSCSPISGHRSVSWYQQTPGQGLQFLFEYFSETQRNKGNFPGRFSGRQFSNSRSEMNVSTLELGDSALYLCASSLDLGTGSYEQYFGPGTRLTVT.

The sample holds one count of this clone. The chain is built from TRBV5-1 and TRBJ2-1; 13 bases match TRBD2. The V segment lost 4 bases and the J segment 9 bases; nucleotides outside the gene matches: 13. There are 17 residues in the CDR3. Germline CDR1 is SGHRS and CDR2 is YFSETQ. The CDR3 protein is CASSRILAGGPNGEQFF. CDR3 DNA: TGCGCCAGCAGCCGAATACTAGCGGGAGGGCCTAATGGTGAGCAGTTCTTC. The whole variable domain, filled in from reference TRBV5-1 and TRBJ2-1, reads KAGVTQTPRYLIKTRGQQVTLSCSPISGHRSVSWYQQTPGQGLQFLFEYFSETQRNKGNFPGRFSGRQFSNSRSEMNVSTLELGDSALYLCASSRILAGGPNGEQFFGPGTRLTVL.

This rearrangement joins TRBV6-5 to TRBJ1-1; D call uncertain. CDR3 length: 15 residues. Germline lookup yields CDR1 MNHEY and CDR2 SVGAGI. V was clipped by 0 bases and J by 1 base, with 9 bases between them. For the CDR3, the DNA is TGTGCCAGCAGTTACTCCCGGGTTAGGAACACTGAAGCTTTCTTT. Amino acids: CASSYSRVRNTEAFF.

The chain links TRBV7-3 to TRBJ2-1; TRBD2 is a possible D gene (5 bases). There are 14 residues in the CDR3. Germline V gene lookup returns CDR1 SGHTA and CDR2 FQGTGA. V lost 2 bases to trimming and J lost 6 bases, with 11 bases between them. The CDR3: CASSLVLGGNEQFF. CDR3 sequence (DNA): TGTGCCAGCAGCTTAGTCTTAGGAGGCAATGAGCAGTTCTTC.